These T cell receptor beta chains were read from a single sample in a study of shared clonotypes between healthy human individuals. Sequencing was performed with immunoSEQ multiplex PCR; in TCRdb, only in-frame clones are kept and a portion is missing. The repertoire holds more than 2,000,000 clones, around 94% seen once, with around 0.14% in the top ten. The sample comprised naive CD4+ T cells sorted from blood. All receptors derive from a man aged 18 to 29 in good health. Both conserved end residues are part of each CDR3. Fields, in order: V gene, J gene, clone size, D gene, CDR3 DNA, CDR3 protein. The D gene is left open where the match is weak. Some rows have no size entry. The others give once, few or many, or a class for an expanded clone.

V: TRBV5-1; J: TRBJ2-7; size: NA; D: NA; DNA: TGCGCCAGCAGCTCCGGTCAGCCGACCCCGGACGAGCAGTACTTC; CDR3: CASSSGQPTPDEQYF
V: TRBV15; J: TRBJ2-2; size: NA; D: NA; DNA: TGTGCCACCAGCAGAGATCGTCAGCGGGACATATCCGGGGAGCTGTTTTTT; CDR3: CATSRDRQRDISGELFF
V: TRBV7-2; J: TRBJ1-5; size: NA; D: TRBD1; DNA: TGTGCCAGCAGCTTAGGGGGGACAGTTAACAATCAGCCCCAGCATTTT; CDR3: CASSLGGTVNNQPQHF
V: TRBV6-1; J: TRBJ2-5; size: NA; D: NA; DNA: TGTGCCAGCAGAGGGTCTGGAGAGACCCAGTACTTC; CDR3: CASRGSGETQYF
V: TRBV19; J: TRBJ1-2; size: NA; D: NA; DNA: TGTGCCAGTAGTATAGGATTGTTCCCGGGGGACCATGGCTACACCTTC; CDR3: CASSIGLFPGDHGYTF
V: TRBV6-6; J: TRBJ2-7; size: once; D: TRBD2; DNA: TGTGCCAGCAGTCGAGCGGGGCCTAGCTCCTACGAGCAGTACTTC; CDR3: CASSRAGPSSYEQYF
V: TRBV4-3; J: TRBJ2-1; size: NA; D: NA; DNA: TGCGCCAGCAGCCAAGATCTCGGGGATGAGCAGTTCTTC; CDR3: CASSQDLGDEQFF
V: TRBV5-1; J: TRBJ2-1; size: NA; D: NA; DNA: TGCGCCAGCAGCCAAGCTCGGACAGCATACAATGAGCAGTTCTTC; CDR3: CASSQARTAYNEQFF
V: TRBV9; J: TRBJ2-5; size: NA; D: TRBD2; DNA: TGTGCCAGCAGCATTGGGACTAGCGGGGTCCAAGAGACCCAGTACTTC; CDR3: CASSIGTSGVQETQYF
V: TRBV11-2; J: TRBJ2-6; size: once; D: TRBD2; DNA: TGTGCCAGCAGCCTTCCGGGACTAGCGTCCGGGGCCAACGTCCTGACTTTC; CDR3: CASSLPGLASGANVLTF
V: TRBV7-2; J: TRBJ1-2; size: NA; D: NA; DNA: TGTGCCAGCAGCGTAGGATACTGGGGAACGGATGGCTACACCTTC; CDR3: CASSVGYWGTDGYTF
V: TRBV15; J: TRBJ2-1; size: NA; D: NA; DNA: TGTGCCACCAGCAGAGTACCTGTCCGGATCGACAATGAGCAGTTCTTC; CDR3: CATSRVPVRIDNEQFF
V: TRBV10-3; J: TRBJ2-7; size: NA; D: NA; DNA: TGTGCCATCAGTGAGCCCGTCAGCTCCTACGAGCAGTACTTC; CDR3: CAISEPVSSYEQYF
V: TRBV5-1; J: TRBJ2-3; size: NA; D: TRBD2; DNA: TGCGCCAGCAGCTTGGCGGGGCTTAGCGGGACAGATACGCAGTATTTT; CDR3: CASSLAGLSGTDTQYF
V: TRBV28; J: TRBJ1-5; size: NA; D: NA; DNA: TGTGCCAGCAGTTTAAGTTATAGCAATCAGCCCCAGCATTTT; CDR3: CASSLSYSNQPQHF
V: TRBV11-2; J: TRBJ2-5; size: once; D: NA; DNA: TGTGCCAGCAGCTTAAGGGGGAACAGGGACGATGAGACCCAGTACTTC; CDR3: CASSLRGNRDDETQYF